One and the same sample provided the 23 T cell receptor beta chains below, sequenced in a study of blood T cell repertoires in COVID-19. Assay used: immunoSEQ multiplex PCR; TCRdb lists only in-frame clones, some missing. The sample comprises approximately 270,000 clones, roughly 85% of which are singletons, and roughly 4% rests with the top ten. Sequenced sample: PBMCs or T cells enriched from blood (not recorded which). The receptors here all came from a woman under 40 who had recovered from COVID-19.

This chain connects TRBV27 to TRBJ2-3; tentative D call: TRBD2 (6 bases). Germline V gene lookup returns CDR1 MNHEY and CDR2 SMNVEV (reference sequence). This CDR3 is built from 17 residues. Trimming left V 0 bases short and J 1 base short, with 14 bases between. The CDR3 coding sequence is TGTGCCAGCAGTTTATCCCAAACGGGGGAAGGCACAGATACGCAGTATTTT. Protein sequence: CASSLSQTGEGTDTQYF.

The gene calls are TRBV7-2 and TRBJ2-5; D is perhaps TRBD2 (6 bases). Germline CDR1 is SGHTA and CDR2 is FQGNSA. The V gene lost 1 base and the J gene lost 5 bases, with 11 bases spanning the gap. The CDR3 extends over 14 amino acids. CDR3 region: CASSLGRGRETQYF. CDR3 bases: TGTGCCAGCAGCTTAGGGCGGGGTAGGGAGACCCAGTACTTC.

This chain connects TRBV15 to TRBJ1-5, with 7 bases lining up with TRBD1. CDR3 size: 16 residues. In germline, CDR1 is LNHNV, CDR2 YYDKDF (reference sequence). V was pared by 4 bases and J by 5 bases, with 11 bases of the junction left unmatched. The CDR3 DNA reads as TGTGCCACCAGCATAATTCCTAGACAGGGCTATCAGCCCCAGCATTTT. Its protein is CATSIIPRQGYQPQHF.

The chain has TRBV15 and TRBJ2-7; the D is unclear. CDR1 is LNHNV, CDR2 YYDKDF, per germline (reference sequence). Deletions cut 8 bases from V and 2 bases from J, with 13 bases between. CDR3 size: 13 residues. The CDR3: CATSKSEPYEQYF. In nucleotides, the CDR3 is TGTGCCACCTCGAAGAGTGAGCCCTACGAGCAGTACTTC.

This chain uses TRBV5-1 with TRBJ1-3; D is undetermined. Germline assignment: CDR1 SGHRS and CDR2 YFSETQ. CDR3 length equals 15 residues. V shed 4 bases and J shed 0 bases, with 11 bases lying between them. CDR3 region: CASSLDGDSGNTIYF. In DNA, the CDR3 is TGCGCCAGCAGCCTGGACGGGGACTCTGGAAACACCATATATTTT.

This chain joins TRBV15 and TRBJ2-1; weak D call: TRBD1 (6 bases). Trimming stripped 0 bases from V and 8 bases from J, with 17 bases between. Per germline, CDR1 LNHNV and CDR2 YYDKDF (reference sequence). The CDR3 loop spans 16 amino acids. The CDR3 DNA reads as TGTGCCACCAGCAGAGAAGGGTCAGGGGCTATGGATGAGCAGTTCTTC. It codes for CATSREGSGAMDEQFF.

The CDR3 region is CASSEMGQGASDTQYF. The CDR3 nucleotides read TGTGCCAGCAGTGAAATGGGACAGGGGGCCTCAGATACGCAGTATTTT. The chain has TRBV25-1 and TRBJ2-3, with 12 bases aligning to TRBD1. Germline V CDR1 and CDR2: MGHDK, SYGVNS. The CDR3 runs 16 residues. V lost 2 bases to trimming and J lost 4 bases; unmatched junction nucleotides: 4.

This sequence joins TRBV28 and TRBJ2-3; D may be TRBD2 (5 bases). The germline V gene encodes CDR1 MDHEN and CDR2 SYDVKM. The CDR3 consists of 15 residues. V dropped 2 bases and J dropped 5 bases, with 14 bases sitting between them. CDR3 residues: CASSLELNGEDTQYF. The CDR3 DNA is TGTGCCAGCAGTTTAGAGTTAAACGGGGAAGATACGCAGTATTTT.

The CDR3 sequence is CASSQDMARGYEQYF. In DNA form, the CDR3 reads TGTGCCAGCAGCCAAGATATGGCCAGGGGCTACGAGCAGTACTTC. The rearrangement uses TRBV4-2 and TRBJ2-7; D possibly corresponds to TRBD1 (6 bases). V was shortened by 0 bases and J by 3 bases, with 12 bases between the two germline ends. Germline-derived CDR1 and CDR2 are LGHNA and YNFKEQ. CDR3 length: 15 residues.

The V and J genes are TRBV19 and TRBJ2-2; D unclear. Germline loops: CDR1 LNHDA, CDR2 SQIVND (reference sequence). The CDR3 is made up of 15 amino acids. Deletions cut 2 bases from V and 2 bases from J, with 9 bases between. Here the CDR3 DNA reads TGTGCCAGTAGTATATCTGCGGTCAACACCGGGGAGCTGTTTTTT. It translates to CASSISAVNTGELFF.

The CDR3 nucleotides are TGTGCCAGCAGCGCACGGACTAGTGAGACCCAGTACTTC. Translated, it gives CASSARTSETQYF. The chain couples TRBV11-2 to TRBJ2-5; 7 nucleotides agree with TRBD2. Germline V gene lookup returns CDR1 SGHAT and CDR2 FQNNGV. With V trimmed by 5 bases and J by 5 bases, 5 bases remained unmatched. CDR3 size: 13 residues. The full variable domain, rest sourced from reference TRBV11-2 and TRBJ2-5, is EAGVAQSPRYKIIEKRQSVAFWCNPISGHATLYWYQQILGQGPKLLIQFQNNGVVDDSQLPKDRFSAERLKGVDSTLKIQPAKLEDSAVYLCASSARTSETQYFGPGTRLLVL.

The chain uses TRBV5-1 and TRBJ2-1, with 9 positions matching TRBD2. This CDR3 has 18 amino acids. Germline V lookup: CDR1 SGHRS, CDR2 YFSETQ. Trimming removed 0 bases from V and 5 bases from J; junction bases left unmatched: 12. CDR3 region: CASSLVGSGGLRDNEQFF. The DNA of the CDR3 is TGCGCCAGCAGCTTGGTGGGTAGCGGGGGCCTAAGAGACAATGAGCAGTTCTTC.

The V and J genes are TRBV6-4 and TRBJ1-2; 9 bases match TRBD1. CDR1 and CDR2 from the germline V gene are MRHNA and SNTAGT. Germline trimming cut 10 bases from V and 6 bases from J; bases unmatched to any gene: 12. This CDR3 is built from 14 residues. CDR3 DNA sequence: TGTGCCACCCCGGGGGACAGGGCCGCGGATGGCTACACCTTC. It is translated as CATPGDRAADGYTF.

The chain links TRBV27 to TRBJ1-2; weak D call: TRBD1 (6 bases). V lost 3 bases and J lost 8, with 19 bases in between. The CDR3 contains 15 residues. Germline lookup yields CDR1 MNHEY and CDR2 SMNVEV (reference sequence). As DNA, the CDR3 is TGTGCCAGCAGTTTTAGGCCCACAGGGAGAGGAGGCTACACCTTC. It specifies CASSFRPTGRGGYTF.

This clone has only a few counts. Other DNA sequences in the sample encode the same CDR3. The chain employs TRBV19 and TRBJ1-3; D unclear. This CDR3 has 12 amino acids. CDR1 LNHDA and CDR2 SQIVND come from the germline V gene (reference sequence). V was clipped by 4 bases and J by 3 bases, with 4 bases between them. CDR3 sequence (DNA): TGTGCCAGTAGTACGAGTGGAAACACCATATATTTT. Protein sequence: CASSTSGNTIYF.

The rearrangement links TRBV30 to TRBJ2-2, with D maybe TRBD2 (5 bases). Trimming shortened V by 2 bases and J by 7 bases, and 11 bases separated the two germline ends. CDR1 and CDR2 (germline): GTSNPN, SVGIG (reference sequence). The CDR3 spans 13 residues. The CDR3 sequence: CAWSILEGGELFF. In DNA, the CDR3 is TGTGCCTGGAGTATACTAGAGGGCGGGGAGCTGTTTTTT.

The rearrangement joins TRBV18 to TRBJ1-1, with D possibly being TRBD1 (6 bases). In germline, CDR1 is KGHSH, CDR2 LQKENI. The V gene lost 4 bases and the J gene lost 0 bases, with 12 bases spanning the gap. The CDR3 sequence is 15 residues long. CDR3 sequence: CASSLLGQLNTEAFF. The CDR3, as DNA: TGTGCCAGCTCACTACTAGGACAGTTGAACACTGAAGCTTTCTTT.

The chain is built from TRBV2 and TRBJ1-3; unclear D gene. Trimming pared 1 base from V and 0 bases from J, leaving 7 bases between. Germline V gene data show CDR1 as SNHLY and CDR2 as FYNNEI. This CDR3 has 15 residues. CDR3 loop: CASSEDSYSGNTIYF. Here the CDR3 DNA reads TGTGCCAGCAGTGAAGACAGCTACTCTGGAAACACCATATATTTT.

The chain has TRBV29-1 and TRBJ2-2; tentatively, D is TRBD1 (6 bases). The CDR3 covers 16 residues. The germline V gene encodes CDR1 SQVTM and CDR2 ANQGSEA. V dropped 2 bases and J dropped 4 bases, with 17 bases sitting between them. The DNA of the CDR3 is TGCAGCGTTGAACGACAGGCCGGACCCCGCACCGGGGAGCTGTTTTTT. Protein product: CSVERQAGPRTGELFF.

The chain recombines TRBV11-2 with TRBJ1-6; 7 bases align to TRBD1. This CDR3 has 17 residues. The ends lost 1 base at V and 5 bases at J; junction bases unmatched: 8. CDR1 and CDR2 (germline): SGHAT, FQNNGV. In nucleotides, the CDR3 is TGTGCCAGCAGCTTAGTTCTACAAGACAGGGATAATTCACCCCTCCACTTT. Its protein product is CASSLVLQDRDNSPLHF. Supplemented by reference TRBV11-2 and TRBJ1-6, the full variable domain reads EAGVAQSPRYKIIEKRQSVAFWCNPISGHATLYWYQQILGQGPKLLIQFQNNGVVDDSQLPKDRFSAERLKGVDSTLKIQPAKLEDSAVYLCASSLVLQDRDNSPLHFGNGTRLTVT.

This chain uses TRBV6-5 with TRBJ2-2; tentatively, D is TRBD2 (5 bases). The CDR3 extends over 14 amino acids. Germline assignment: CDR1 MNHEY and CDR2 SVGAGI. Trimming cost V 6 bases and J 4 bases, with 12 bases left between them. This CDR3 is CASRLEVFTGELFF. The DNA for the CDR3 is TGTGCCAGCAGGCTGGAGGTTTTCACCGGGGAGCTGTTTTTT.

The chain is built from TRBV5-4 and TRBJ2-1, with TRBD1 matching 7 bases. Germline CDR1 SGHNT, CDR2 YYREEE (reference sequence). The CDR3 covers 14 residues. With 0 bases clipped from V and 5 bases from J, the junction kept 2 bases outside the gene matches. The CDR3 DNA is TGTGCCAGCAGCTTGGGACAGGGAAACAATGAGCAGTTCTTC. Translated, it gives CASSLGQGNNEQFF.

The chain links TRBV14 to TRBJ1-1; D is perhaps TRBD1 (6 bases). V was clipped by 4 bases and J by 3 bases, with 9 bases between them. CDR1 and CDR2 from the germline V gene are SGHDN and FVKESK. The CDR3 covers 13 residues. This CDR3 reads CASSLGGDTEAFF. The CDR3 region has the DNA TGTGCCAGCAGCCTAGGGGGGGACACTGAAGCTTTCTTT.